This TCR beta chain is drawn from a study of early T cells in non-severe SARS-CoV-2 infection. Individual cDNA molecules were tagged with unique molecular identifiers. Using its own MiXCR run on the 5' RACE reads, TCRdb lists one record per CDR3 protein. Here the sample spans 65,000 to 85,000 distinct CDR3 sequences, less than 20% being singletons. Study findings and constraints: CD4 and private specificities were missed by VDJdb matching, which favored anti-spike CD8 responses.

This clonotype was detected ten times or more. Its specificity is unknown. This CDR3 has 14 residues. V shed 5 bases, J shed 2 bases, and the junction held 3 bases outside the gene matches. Input material: whole blood. This clonotype originated in an adult who was a healthcare worker with PCR-confirmed SARS-CoV-2 infection or an uninfected control (not recorded which). The chain employs TRBV12-3 or TRBV12-4 and TRBJ2-5, with TRBD1 matching 9 bases. The CDR3 region has the DNA TGTGCCAGCAGTCGAGGACAGGGGCAAGAGACCCAGTACTTC. Translation gives CASSRGQGQETQYF.